This T cell receptor (beta chain) was identified in a study of CD4+ T cells in melanoma. Study-wide points: Neoantigen-specific CD4+ T cells in melanoma reportedly had diverse differentiation states. CD8+ T cell, macrophage and B cell function reportedly correlated with neoantigen-specific CD4+ T cells.

Germline CDR1 SGHDT, CDR2 YYEEEE. The CDR3 spans 12 residues. Libraries were prepared by immunoSEQ multiplex PCR; TCRdb keeps only in-frame clonotypes and omits some of them. The data hold about 11,000 clones, with approximately 68% observed a single time. Details on this clone: Its antigen is as yet unknown. One junction end does not reproduce the germline sequence, and a read error may be involved.

Specimen: cells from a culture (not recorded whether cultured in vitro). The chain employs TRBV5-6 and TRBJ1-4; D is perhaps TRBD1 (5 bases). The receptor was isolated from a human donor with melanoma. CDR3 residues: CASNLWGEKLFF. The CDR3 nucleotides are TGTGCCAGCAACTTGTGGGGGGAAAAACTGTTTTTT.